This T cell receptor beta chain was identified in a study of shared T cell receptors in the human thymus. Assay used: immunoSEQ multiplex PCR; TCRdb lists only in-frame clones, some missing. The sample lists some 640,000 clones; around 87% were seen once. Germline CDR1 reads SGHTS; CDR2 reads YDEGEE. There are 14 residues in the CDR3. The ends were cut back, 4 bases at V and 2 bases at J, with 13 bases in the middle. This clone was counted only a few times. This same sample was also taken into another study, of human thymus T cells. Turning to that study: Corrective heart surgery yielded resections, and these provided the thymus tissue. Thymic as well as blood repertoires seemed to favor certain V and J genes unevenly. Related studies noted strongly shared thymic repertoires across unrelated people.

The chain has TRBV5-8 and TRBJ2-7; no clear D. This clonotype was sampled from a boy less than two years old with a congenital heart defect. The sample comprised thymocytes. This chain's CDR3 is CASSSLLRAYEQYF. In DNA, the CDR3 is TGTGCCAGCAGCAGCCTCCTGCGTGCCTACGAGCAGTACTTC.